These 21 T cell receptor beta chains were all obtained from the same sample, sequenced in a study of shared clonotypes between healthy human individuals. The method was immunoSEQ multiplex PCR; TCRdb's version includes in-frame clones alone and lacks a portion of them. The sample records about 1.5 million clones, approximately 98% being singletons. The sequencing input was naive CD4+ T cells sorted from blood. This sample's subset: CD45RA+ positively selected. The receptor set was obtained from a man aged 25 to 40 in good health.

This sequence joins TRBV6-1 and TRBJ1-5, with 7 bases lining up with TRBD1. There are 15 residues in the CDR3. Germline lookup yields CDR1 MNHNS and CDR2 SASEGT. Trimming cost V 6 bases and J 7 bases; bases outside gene matches: 12. In DNA form, the CDR3 reads TGTGCCAGCAGGACCGGGACAGAGGTCGGGCAGCCCCAGCATTTT. Translation gives CASRTGTEVGQPQHF.

The V call is TRBV19, the J call TRBJ2-2; 7 positions agree with TRBD1. The CDR3 is 14 residues long. Germline V gives CDR1 LNHDA, CDR2 SQIVND (reference sequence). The J segment lost 7 bases and the V segment lost 5 bases, leaving 7 bases of the junction unmatched. The CDR3 spells CASSPRQGDGELFF. For the CDR3, the DNA is TGTGCCAGTAGTCCCCGACAGGGCGACGGGGAGCTGTTTTTT. Full variable domain (outside the CDR3, taken from reference TRBV19 and TRBJ2-2): DGGITQSPKYLFRKEGQNVTLSCEQNLNHDAMYWYRQDPGQGLRLIYYSQIVNDFQKGDIAEGYSVSREKKESFPLTVTSAQKNPTAFYLCASSPRQGDGELFFGEGSRLTVL.

The CDR3 coding sequence is TGCGCCAGCAGCTTGGAGGCACTAGCGGATGGCACAGATACGCAGTATTTT. Translation: CASSLEALADGTDTQYF. The chain couples TRBV5-1 to TRBJ2-3; 8 positions match TRBD2. Germline CDR1 is SGHRS and CDR2 is YFSETQ. The V and J ends lost 0 bases and 1 base, in that order; junction bases with no gene match: 7. This CDR3 comprises 17 residues.

The CDR3 DNA follows: TGCGCCAGCAGCTTGGTTCCCCGAAACACCGGGGAGCTGTTTTTT. Translation gives CASSLVPRNTGELFF. This chain links TRBV5-1 with TRBJ2-2; D ambiguous. Germline V gene lookup returns CDR1 SGHRS and CDR2 YFSETQ. CDR3 length equals 15 residues. V was pared by 0 bases and J by 2 bases, with 8 bases between.

V and J are TRBV5-1 and TRBJ2-7; 8 bases line up with TRBD1. The CDR3 sequence is 15 residues long. Germline CDR1 and CDR2: SGHRS and YFSETQ. With 4 bases clipped from V and 2 bases from J, the junction kept 8 bases outside the gene matches. The CDR3 spells CASSPGTGGPYEQYF. CDR3 in DNA: TGCGCCAGCAGCCCCGGGACAGGTGGACCCTACGAGCAGTACTTC.

The chain recombines TRBV6-6 with TRBJ2-2; TRBD2 agrees at 7 bases. Trimming at V came to 10 bases and at J to 3 bases, leaving 11 bases not matched to a gene. The CDR3 has 15 amino acids. Germline V lookup: CDR1 MNHNY, CDR2 SVGAGI (reference sequence). The chain's CDR3 is CATGLGGLHTGELFF. The CDR3 DNA reads as TGTGCCACCGGACTAGGAGGTCTGCACACCGGGGAGCTGTTTTTT.

J is TRBJ2-1 and V is TRBV19, with D unclear. Germline V CDR1 and CDR2: LNHDA, SQIVND (reference sequence). Trimming stripped 5 bases from V and 7 bases from J, with 15 bases between. CDR3 length: 14 amino acids. This CDR3 is CASSARRRLNEQFF. In DNA form, the CDR3 reads TGTGCCAGTAGTGCAAGAAGACGGCTAAATGAGCAGTTCTTC.

This sequence joins TRBV5-4 and TRBJ1-3, with a tentative D call TRBD1 (6 bases). This CDR3 contains 14 residues. From germline, CDR1 is SGHNT and CDR2 YYREEE (reference sequence). Trimming pared 0 bases from V and 4 bases from J, leaving 8 bases between. The CDR3 spells CASSLGQVGNTIYF. Written as DNA, the CDR3 is TGTGCCAGCAGCTTGGGACAGGTCGGAAACACCATATATTTT.

V is TRBV7-6 and J is TRBJ1-1; tentative D call: TRBD1 (5 bases). CDR3 length: 17 amino acids. Trimming took off 0 bases at V and 1 base at J, with 15 bases between the two ends. The germline gives CDR1 SGHVS, CDR2 FNYEAQ. The CDR3 coding sequence is TGTGCCAGCAGCTTAGCGGGCACAGGTCGGGGGAACACTGAAGCTTTCTTT. Translated: CASSLAGTGRGNTEAFF.

V usage is TRBV18 and J usage is TRBJ2-7, with a possible D match to TRBD1 (5 bases). Germline lookup yields CDR1 KGHSH and CDR2 LQKENI. Deletions cut 5 bases from V and 2 bases from J, with 10 bases between. This CDR3 is 13 amino acids long. CDR3 bases: TGTGCCAGCTCAACAAGGGGAACCTACGAGCAGTACTTC. Protein product: CASSTRGTYEQYF.

V usage is TRBV28 and J usage is TRBJ2-6; no clear D gene. This CDR3 is built from 16 residues. Trimming left V 6 bases short and J 0 bases short, with 12 bases between. Per the germline V gene, CDR1 is MDHEN and CDR2 is SYDVKM. CDR3 region: CASRAYRPSGANVLTF. As DNA, the CDR3 is TGTGCCAGCAGGGCGTATCGCCCCTCTGGGGCCAACGTCCTGACTTTC. Drawing the rest from reference TRBV28 and TRBJ2-6, the complete variable domain is DVKVTQSSRYLVKRTGEKVFLECVQDMDHENMFWYRQDPGLGLRLIYFSYDVKMKEKGDIPEGYSVSREKKERFSLILESASTNQTSMYLCASRAYRPSGANVLTFGAGSRLTVL.

The gene calls are TRBV7-9 and TRBJ2-7; the D gene could be TRBD1 or TRBD2 (6 bases each). Trimming left V 1 base short and J 6 bases short, with 22 bases between. This CDR3 is 17 amino acids long. Germline values: CDR1 SEHNR, CDR2 FQNEAQ (reference sequence). CDR3 amino acids: CASSLGSGTSGVTEQYF. The DNA of the CDR3 is TGTGCCAGCAGCTTAGGATCAGGGACTTCAGGGGTAACCGAGCAGTACTTC.

V gene TRBV5-1 combines with J gene TRBJ2-2; no definite D call. Germline-derived CDR1 and CDR2 are SGHRS and YFSETQ. This CDR3 has 14 amino acids. V was shortened by 1 base and J by 1 base, with 5 bases between the two germline ends. CDR3 coding DNA: TGCGCCAGCAGCTTGAGCGTGAACACCGGGGAGCTGTTTTTT. Amino acid sequence: CASSLSVNTGELFF.

V gene TRBV28 combines with J gene TRBJ1-2, with 8 bases matching TRBD1. This CDR3 spans 15 amino acids. V dropped 7 bases and J dropped 7; count of bases not matched to a gene: 14. CDR1 MDHEN and CDR2 SYDVKM come from the germline V gene. CDR3 bases: TGTGCCAGCAATTTTAGGCTCAGGGGGCGTTTTGGCTACACCTTC. This gives the protein CASNFRLRGRFGYTF.

V and J are TRBV18 and TRBJ1-1, with D uncertain. Germline-derived CDR1 and CDR2 are KGHSH and LQKENI. This CDR3 comprises 15 residues. With 3 bases removed from V and 1 base from J, the gap between germline ends came to 12 bases. CDR3 in amino acids: CASSPNPLGNTEAFF. In nucleotides, the CDR3 is TGTGCCAGCTCACCTAACCCTTTAGGGAACACTGAAGCTTTCTTT.

This clone was recorded only once. This CDR3 is CASTAGGRVPLYEQYF. In nucleotides, the CDR3 is TGTGCCAGCACAGCGGGCGGGAGAGTCCCCCTATACGAGCAGTACTTC. The rearrangement links TRBV5-4 to TRBJ2-7; 7 positions match TRBD2. The CDR3 is made up of 16 amino acids. Germline-derived CDR1 and CDR2 are SGHNT and YYREEE (reference sequence). Trimming took 6 bases from V and 4 from J; bases not matched to a gene: 16.

V usage is TRBV13 and J usage is TRBJ2-7, with D unclear. The CDR3 covers 11 residues. The germline V and J ends were trimmed by 5 bases and 4 bases, with 6 bases remaining between them. Germline CDR1 and CDR2: PRHDT and FYEKMQ (reference sequence). CDR3 protein: CASSNRYEQYF. The CDR3 region has the DNA TGTGCCAGCAGCAATAGATACGAGCAGTACTTC.

The chain recombines TRBV5-1 with TRBJ2-5; TRBD2 matches at 12 bases. This CDR3 contains 14 residues. Germline-derived CDR1 and CDR2 are SGHRS and YFSETQ. The J segment lost 4 bases and the V segment lost 4 bases, leaving 2 bases of the junction unmatched. The CDR3 DNA reads TGCGCCAGCAGCCCGGGACTAGCGGGAGAGACCCAGTACTTC. It encodes CASSPGLAGETQYF.

The rearrangement joins TRBV5-4 to TRBJ2-5; 12 bases line up with TRBD2. The V segment lost 9 bases and the J segment 5 bases; nucleotides outside the gene matches: 11. Germline lookup yields CDR1 SGHNT and CDR2 YYREEE (reference sequence). The CDR3 extends over 15 amino acids. Here the CDR3 DNA reads TGTGCCACAGCAGAGGCTAGCGGGAGGGGGGAGACCCAGTACTTC. It encodes CATAEASGRGETQYF.

This chain links TRBV4-1 with TRBJ2-1; D is unresolved. Trimming shortened V by 4 bases and J by 0 bases, and 13 bases separated the two germline ends. Germline-derived CDR1 and CDR2 are MGHRA and YSYEKL. The CDR3 is made up of 16 amino acids. For the CDR3, the DNA is TGCGCCAGCAGCCCTATCTACGACTTCTCCTACAATGAGCAGTTCTTC. Translation gives CASSPIYDFSYNEQFF.

The rearrangement uses TRBV5-1 and TRBJ2-2; maybe TRBD1 (7 bases). Deletions cut 2 bases from V and 2 bases from J, with 13 bases between. The germline V gene has CDR1 SGHRS and CDR2 YFSETQ. The length of the CDR3 is 16 residues. CDR3 bases: TGCGCCAGCAGCTTTGGCGGGACAGTTAACACCGGGGAGCTGTTTTTT. Translation: CASSFGGTVNTGELFF.